This T cell receptor (beta chain) was captured in a study of blood T cell repertoires in COVID-19. Sequenced by immunoSEQ multiplex PCR; TCRdb stores in-frame clones only, minus some. The table includes some 170,000 clones, 77% detected once. Germline V gene lookup returns CDR1 MNHEY and CDR2 SMNVEV (reference sequence). This CDR3 has 14 amino acids. The trim removed 4 bases at V and 9 bases at J, leaving 9 bases unmatched. This receptor was obtained from a man between 65 and 80 years old with acute or convalescent COVID-19. This rearrangement joins TRBV27 to TRBJ1-2; 9 bases fit TRBD1. The specimen was peripheral blood. CDR3 protein: CASSSSGQGHRYTF. CDR3 DNA sequence: TGTGCCAGCAGTTCATCGGGACAGGGCCATCGCTACACCTTC.